The sample holds a few counts of the clone carrying this T cell receptor (beta chain). Its antigen is unknown. Sequencing used immunoSEQ multiplex PCR; TCRdb keeps in-frame clones, though not all of them. The sample lists some 23,000 clones, less than 85% seen once, with 11% in the top ten. Specified time point: week 11, during vaccination. The investigators gave 300 ug of mutant IDH1 20-mer peptide in each vaccine dose, together with topical imiquimod. The sample comes from a study of a mutant IDH1 vaccine in newly diagnosed glioma. At the level of the study: Vaccination of patients was performed eight times, in weeks 1, 3, 5, 7, 11, 15, 19 and 23. Therapy received beforehand was radiotherapy, temozolomide, or both, with most patients given both.

Germline loops: CDR1 SGDLS, CDR2 YYNGEE. This CDR3 has 15 amino acids. The V and J ends lost 6 bases and 4 bases respectively, with 16 bases between them. The clonotype comes from a man younger than 30 with glioma. Some clones in this sample may be carry-over from other donors' samples. The rearrangement uses TRBV9 and TRBJ2-2, with D possibly TRBD2 on 6 matching bases. The source material was peripheral blood mononuclear cells (PBMCs), sampled from a glioma patient whose treatment included an IDH1 peptide vaccine. CDR3 loop: CASTPEGPGTGELFF. In nucleotides, the CDR3 is TGTGCCAGCACCCCGGAGGGACCGGGCACCGGGGAGCTGTTTTTT. Variable domain in full (rest from reference TRBV9 and TRBJ2-2): DSGVTQTPKHLITATGQRVTLRCSPRSGDLSVYWYQQSLDQGLQFLIQYYNGEERAKGNILERFSAQQFPDLHSELNLSSLELGDSALYFCASTPEGPGTGELFFGEGSRLTVL.